This T cell receptor beta chain was identified during a study of CXCR3-negative and CXCR3-positive naive CD8 T cells. It was by 5' RACE with UMI labels that the TRB cDNA libraries were prepared. Reprocessing the 5' RACE reads, TCRdb reports a single entry for every CDR3 protein and omits DNA. This table holds about 120,000 distinct CDR3 sequences. This TCR was sampled from a human donor in good health. Some clones in this sample may be carry-over from other donors' samples. The sequencing sample was made of naive CXCR3- CD8+ T cells from blood. The subset denotes: CD45RO-CCR7+CD27+CD95- naive CD8+ T cells lacking CXCR3 (TNR3-).

The CDR3 here is CASSLAPGLAGGPLNAEQFF. This sequence joins TRBV7-6 and TRBJ2-1; no DNA is available, so the TRBD2 call from TCRdb remains unchecked. Per the germline V gene, CDR1 is SGHVS and CDR2 is FNYEAQ. The CDR3 spans 20 residues.